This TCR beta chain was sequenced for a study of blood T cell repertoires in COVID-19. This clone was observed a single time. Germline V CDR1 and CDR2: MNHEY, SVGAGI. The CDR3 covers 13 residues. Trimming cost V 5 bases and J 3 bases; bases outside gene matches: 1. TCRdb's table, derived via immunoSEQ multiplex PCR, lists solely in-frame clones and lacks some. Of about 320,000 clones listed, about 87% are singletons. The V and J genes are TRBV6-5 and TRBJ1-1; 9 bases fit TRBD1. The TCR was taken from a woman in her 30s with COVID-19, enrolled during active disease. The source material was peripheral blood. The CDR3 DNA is TGTGCCAGCAGTAGGACAGGGGACACTGAAGCTTTCTTT. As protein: CASSRTGDTEAFF.